These 7 T cell receptor beta chains originate from one sample sequenced in a study of Graves' ophthalmopathy and Graves' hyperthyroidism. The TCR beta CDR3 regions underwent amplification from RNA transcripts. After a first-round RT-PCR with HTBI primers, a second-round multiplex PCR was run. A single record per CDR3 protein comes from TCRdb applying MiXCR to the multiplex PCR reads. This table has about 160,000 distinct CDR3 sequences, roughly 36% appearing once. The sequencing input was peripheral blood. These receptor sequences come from a man aged 30-40 years with Graves' ophthalmopathy.

This clonotype was recorded many times. This chain joins TRBV18 and TRBJ1-3; D uncertain. This CDR3 comprises 16 residues. With 2 bases removed from V and 4 bases from J, the gap between germline ends came to 15 bases. Germline CDR1 KGHSH, CDR2 LQKENI. CDR3 region: CASSPELQSFGNTIYF. The CDR3 coding sequence is TGTGCCAGCTCACCAGAACTACAGAGTTTCGGAAACACCATATATTTT. Full variable domain (remainder filled in from reference TRBV18 and TRBJ1-3): NAGVMQNPRHLVRRRGQEARLRCSPMKGHSHVYWYRQLPEEGLKFMVYLQKENIIDESGMPKERFSAEFPKEGPSILRIQQVVRGDSAAYFCASSPELQSFGNTIYFGEGSWLTVV.

This sequence joins TRBV20-1 and TRBJ1-2, with D possibly TRBD1 on 5 matching bases. Germline V gene sequence: CDR1 DFQATT, CDR2 SNEGSKA (reference sequence). V was clipped by 6 bases and J by 6 bases, with 17 bases between them. This CDR3 comprises 13 residues. The CDR3 sequence is CSARGAGKNGYTF. The CDR3 DNA sequence: TGCAGTGCCCGGGGTGCAGGGAAGAATGGCTACACCTTC.

The chain carries TRBV19 and TRBJ1-1, with 9 positions matching TRBD1. This CDR3 region has 14 residues. From germline, CDR1 is LNHDA and CDR2 SQIVND (reference sequence). Trimming removed 7 bases from V and 4 bases from J; junction bases left unmatched: 7. CDR3 nucleotides: TGTGCCAGTACTCCGGACAGGGGAGGCACTGAAGCTTTCTTT. Translating it yields CASTPDRGGTEAFF. The whole variable domain, filled in from reference TRBV19 and TRBJ1-1, reads DGGITQSPKYLFRKEGQNVTLSCEQNLNHDAMYWYRQDPGQGLRLIYYSQIVNDFQKGDIAEGYSVSREKKESFPLTVTSAQKNPTAFYLCASTPDRGGTEAFFGQGTRLTVV.

The chain employs TRBV15 and TRBJ2-5; D uncertain. Germline V gives CDR1 LNHNV, CDR2 YYDKDF (reference sequence). The CDR3 is made up of 13 amino acids. Trimming stripped 0 bases from V and 3 bases from J, with 5 bases between. DNA for the CDR3: TGTGCCACCAGCAGAGATCGTGAAGAGACCCAGTACTTC. It is translated as CATSRDREETQYF. The full variable domain, completed using reference TRBV15 and TRBJ2-5, is DAMVIQNPRYQVTQFGKPVTLSCSQTLNHNVMYWYQQKSSQAPKLLFHYYDKDFNNEADTPDNFQSRRPNTSFCFLDIRSPGLGDTAMYLCATSRDREETQYFGPGTRLLVL.

This clonotype was observed at least ten times. A single base separates this from a much larger clone, so it may be a read error. The chain links TRBV10-3 to TRBJ2-7; a possible D gene is TRBD2 (6 bases). There are 19 residues in the CDR3. CDR1 is ENHRY and CDR2 is SYGVKD in the germline V gene. DNA for the CDR3: TGTGCCATCCCAAAGGGGTCGGCCGGACTATTTGCTTTCTCCTGCGAGCAGTACTTC. This translates into CAIPKGSAGLFAFSCEQYF.

This clonotype was counted at least ten times. In nucleotides, the CDR3 is TGTGCCAGCATCCCAGCACCCCATCAGCCCCAGCATTTT. This codes for CASIPAPHQPQHF. The chain is built from TRBV6-5 and TRBJ1-5, with D uncertain. The germline V gene encodes CDR1 MNHEY and CDR2 SVGAGI. The CDR3 loop spans 13 amino acids. With 7 bases removed from V and 5 bases from J, the gap between germline ends came to 12 bases.

The table lists this clonotype with a few counts. The chain links TRBV12-3 or TRBV12-4 to TRBJ1-1; TRBD1 matches 9 bases. The CDR3 spans 16 residues. Trimming took 6 bases from V and 4 from J; bases not matched to a gene: 12. CDR3 sequence: CASRGATGQGTTEAFF. CDR3 DNA sequence: TGTGCCAGCAGGGGGGCAACGGGACAGGGAACCACTGAAGCTTTCTTT.